This T cell receptor (beta chain) originates from a study of Graves' ophthalmopathy and Graves' hyperthyroidism. Exclusion covered patients with other autoimmune diseases or uncontrolled infections (as well as pregnancy or lactation). Amplifying from RNA transcripts, the study obtained TCR beta CDR3 regions. An opening RT-PCR round employed HTBI primers and preceded a second-round multiplex PCR. TCRdb redid the calling of the multiplex PCR reads with MiXCR, one entry per CDR3 protein. The sample consists of 450,000 or so distinct CDR3 sequences, under 15% of them appearing once. This clonotype was detected ten times or more. Germline CDR1 and CDR2: KGHDR and SFDVKD. The V and J ends lost 3 bases and 3 bases respectively, with 13 bases between them. The CDR3 is made up of 16 amino acids.

This TCR came from a woman in her thirties with Graves' ophthalmopathy. Sequencing was done on a sample of blood. J is TRBJ2-2 and V is TRBV24-1, with TRBD1 as a possible D gene (5 bases). Here the CDR3 DNA reads TGTGCCACCAGTGATCAAAGACAGAAAGACACCGGGGAGCTGTTTTTT. Protein product: CATSDQRQKDTGELFF.